This is a list of T cell receptor beta chains from one sample in a study of shared clonotypes between healthy human individuals. Using immunoSEQ multiplex PCR, the repertoire was profiled, and TCRdb retains in-frame clones only, with some absent. Here the sample spans about 2.1 million clones, approximately 94% being singletons. Sequenced material: naive CD8+ T cells from PBMCs. The receptors originated from a man in his late teens or twenties in good health. Some clones in this sample may be carry-over from other donors' samples. The CDR3 runs from the conserved cysteine through the conserved F or W. Fields, in order: clone size, J gene, V gene, D gene, CDR3 protein, CDR3 DNA. D genes are given only for firm matches. Size values are once, few and many counts, or a class for expanded clones, and some rows have none.

clone_size: .
j_call: TRBJ2-5
v_call: TRBV7-9
d_call: .
cdr3_aa: CASSFHLKETQYF
cdr3_nt: TGTGCCAGCAGCTTCCACTTGAAAGAGACCCAGTACTTC

clone_size: .
j_call: TRBJ2-5
v_call: TRBV25-1
d_call: .
cdr3_aa: CASSIDQETQYF
cdr3_nt: TGTGCCAGCAGCATAGATCAAGAGACCCAGTACTTC

clone_size: .
j_call: TRBJ1-5
v_call: TRBV6-5
d_call: .
cdr3_aa: CARGESQPQHF
cdr3_nt: TGTGCCAGGGGGGAGAGTCAGCCCCAGCATTTT

clone_size: .
j_call: TRBJ2-7
v_call: TRBV7-9
d_call: TRBD1
cdr3_aa: CASSGTGSYEQYF
cdr3_nt: TGTGCCAGCAGCGGGACAGGGAGCTACGAGCAGTACTTC

clone_size: .
j_call: TRBJ2-2
v_call: TRBV9
d_call: .
cdr3_aa: CASSPRSSAAGELFF
cdr3_nt: TGTGCCAGCAGCCCACGCTCGAGCGCGGCCGGGGAGCTGTTTTTT

clone_size: .
j_call: TRBJ2-2
v_call: TRBV28
d_call: TRBD2
cdr3_aa: CASSVAGGDTGELFF
cdr3_nt: TGTGCCAGCAGTGTAGCGGGAGGGGACACCGGGGAGCTGTTTTTT

clone_size: .
j_call: TRBJ2-7
v_call: TRBV28
d_call: .
cdr3_aa: CASSFTAYEQYF
cdr3_nt: TGTGCCAGCAGTTTTACGGCTTACGAGCAGTACTTC

clone_size: .
j_call: TRBJ2-5
v_call: TRBV9
d_call: .
cdr3_aa: CASSARTVQETQYF
cdr3_nt: TGTGCCAGCAGCGCCCGGACGGTCCAAGAGACCCAGTACTTC

clone_size: .
j_call: TRBJ2-3
v_call: TRBV7-6
d_call: .
cdr3_aa: CASSLAPSSTDTQYF
cdr3_nt: TGTGCCAGCAGCCTAGCGCCCAGTAGCACAGATACGCAGTATTTT

clone_size: once
j_call: TRBJ2-2
v_call: TRBV9
d_call: TRBD2
cdr3_aa: CASSPGTSGQGGLFF
cdr3_nt: TGTGCCAGCAGCCCAGGGACTAGCGGGCAAGGGGGGCTGTTTTTT

clone_size: .
j_call: TRBJ2-7
v_call: TRBV7-9
d_call: TRBD1
cdr3_aa: CASSTQGDYEQYF
cdr3_nt: TGTGCCAGCAGCACACAGGGGGATTACGAGCAGTACTTC

clone_size: .
j_call: TRBJ2-7
v_call: TRBV7-9
d_call: .
cdr3_aa: CASSLAVSEQYF
cdr3_nt: TGTGCCAGCAGCTTAGCGGTGAGCGAGCAGTACTTC

clone_size: .
j_call: TRBJ2-1
v_call: TRBV28
d_call: .
cdr3_aa: CASWGALNEQFF
cdr3_nt: TGTGCCAGTTGGGGGGCTCTGAATGAGCAGTTCTTC

clone_size: .
j_call: TRBJ2-3
v_call: TRBV19
d_call: TRBD1
cdr3_aa: CASSWGTASTDTQYF
cdr3_nt: TGTGCCAGTAGTTGGGGGACAGCAAGCACAGATACGCAGTATTTT

clone_size: .
j_call: TRBJ2-1
v_call: TRBV27
d_call: TRBD2
cdr3_aa: CASSLQGLVSYNEQFF
cdr3_nt: TGTGCCAGCAGCCTTCAAGGACTAGTTTCCTACAATGAGCAGTTCTTC

clone_size: .
j_call: TRBJ2-5
v_call: TRBV7-8
d_call: .
cdr3_aa: CASSLGSIQETQYF
cdr3_nt: TGTGCCAGCAGCTTGGGCAGCATTCAAGAGACCCAGTACTTC

clone_size: .
j_call: TRBJ2-4
v_call: TRBV5-6
d_call: .
cdr3_aa: CASSLQFSVDTKNIQYF
cdr3_nt: TGTGCCAGCAGCTTGCAATTCTCGGTGGACACCAAAAACATTCAGTACTTC

clone_size: .
j_call: TRBJ2-7
v_call: TRBV4-1
d_call: TRBD2
cdr3_aa: CASSPSHGGIYEQYF
cdr3_nt: TGCGCCAGCAGCCCTTCCCACGGGGGGATCTACGAGCAGTACTTC

clone_size: once
j_call: TRBJ2-2
v_call: TRBV7-3
d_call: TRBD2
cdr3_aa: CASSLTGPGLAGAGELFF
cdr3_nt: TGTGCCAGCAGCTTAACGGGACCGGGACTAGCGGGAGCCGGGGAGCTGTTTTTT

clone_size: once
j_call: TRBJ2-7
v_call: TRBV4-1
d_call: .
cdr3_aa: CASSQAVEQYF
cdr3_nt: TGCGCCAGCAGCCAAGCCGTCGAGCAGTACTTC

clone_size: .
j_call: TRBJ2-7
v_call: TRBV27
d_call: TRBD2
cdr3_aa: CASSSGSFEQYF
cdr3_nt: TGTGCCAGCAGTAGCGGGAGCTTCGAGCAGTACTTC

clone_size: .
j_call: TRBJ1-1
v_call: TRBV5-5
d_call: TRBD1
cdr3_aa: CASGDRGLSGTEAFF
cdr3_nt: TGTGCCAGCGGCGACAGGGGGCTTTCAGGCACTGAAGCTTTCTTT

clone_size: .
j_call: TRBJ2-7
v_call: TRBV27
d_call: .
cdr3_aa: CASSLFPKTSPYEQYF
cdr3_nt: TGTGCCAGCAGTCTTTTCCCAAAGACTAGTCCGTACGAGCAGTACTTC

clone_size: .
j_call: TRBJ2-5
v_call: TRBV27
d_call: TRBD2
cdr3_aa: CASGSTPVSGRTETQYF
cdr3_nt: TGTGCCAGCGGCTCCACACCCGTGAGCGGGAGGACAGAGACCCAGTACTTC

clone_size: .
j_call: TRBJ2-3
v_call: TRBV7-7
d_call: TRBD2
cdr3_aa: CASSLMAGGTDTQYF
cdr3_nt: TGTGCCAGCAGCTTGATGGCGGGAGGGACAGATACGCAGTATTTT

clone_size: .
j_call: TRBJ2-5
v_call: TRBV5-4
d_call: .
cdr3_aa: CASRSRGVRQETQYF
cdr3_nt: TGTGCCAGCAGGAGTAGGGGGGTGCGGCAAGAGACCCAGTACTTC

clone_size: few
j_call: TRBJ1-1
v_call: TRBV30
d_call: .
cdr3_aa: CAWSPGTEAFF
cdr3_nt: TGTGCCTGGAGTCCCGGGACAGAAGCTTTCTTT

clone_size: few
j_call: TRBJ1-1
v_call: TRBV7-9
d_call: .
cdr3_aa: CASSGHWKGTEAFF
cdr3_nt: TGTGCCAGCAGCGGACACTGGAAGGGAACTGAAGCTTTCTTT

clone_size: .
j_call: TRBJ2-7
v_call: TRBV10-3
d_call: TRBD1
cdr3_aa: CAIRLTGQPSYEQYF
cdr3_nt: TGTGCCATCAGACTCACGGGACAGCCATCCTACGAGCAGTACTTC

clone_size: .
j_call: TRBJ1-1
v_call: TRBV18
d_call: .
cdr3_aa: CASSPTTGSPQNTEAFF
cdr3_nt: TGTGCCAGCTCACCCACTACAGGGAGCCCCCAGAACACTGAAGCTTTCTTT

clone_size: .
j_call: TRBJ2-1
v_call: TRBV30
d_call: .
cdr3_aa: CAWSGASETYNEQFF
cdr3_nt: TGTGCCTGGAGTGGGGCTAGCGAGACCTACAATGAGCAGTTCTTC

clone_size: .
j_call: TRBJ2-1
v_call: TRBV28
d_call: .
cdr3_aa: CASSFGSPSEQFF
cdr3_nt: TGTGCCAGCAGTTTCGGGTCCCCCAGTGAGCAGTTCTTC

clone_size: .
j_call: TRBJ2-5
v_call: TRBV5-6
d_call: .
cdr3_aa: CASSLSGQETQYF
cdr3_nt: TGTGCCAGCAGCTTGTCAGGGCAAGAGACCCAGTACTTC

clone_size: .
j_call: TRBJ2-1
v_call: TRBV30
d_call: TRBD2
cdr3_aa: CAWSDLNGRVTYNEQFF
cdr3_nt: TGTGCCTGGAGTGATCTCAACGGGAGGGTGACCTACAATGAGCAGTTCTTC

clone_size: .
j_call: TRBJ2-1
v_call: TRBV28
d_call: TRBD1
cdr3_aa: CASSPDRVKYNEQFF
cdr3_nt: TGTGCCAGCAGTCCGGACAGGGTGAAATACAATGAGCAGTTCTTC

clone_size: .
j_call: TRBJ1-4
v_call: TRBV18
d_call: .
cdr3_aa: CASSPRGEAMEKLFF
cdr3_nt: TGTGCCAGCTCACCACGCGGGGAAGCTATGGAAAAACTGTTTTTT

clone_size: .
j_call: TRBJ2-7
v_call: TRBV5-1
d_call: TRBD2
cdr3_aa: CASSLTSGRAVEQYF
cdr3_nt: TGCGCCAGCAGCTTGACTAGCGGGAGGGCCGTCGAGCAGTACTTC

clone_size: few
j_call: TRBJ1-2
v_call: TRBV4-2
d_call: TRBD1
cdr3_aa: CASSHGQGEDGYTF
cdr3_nt: TGTGCCAGCAGCCACGGACAGGGAGAGGATGGCTACACCTTC

clone_size: .
j_call: TRBJ1-4
v_call: TRBV9
d_call: TRBD1
cdr3_aa: CASSVVRGQLNEKLFF
cdr3_nt: TGTGCCAGCAGCGTAGTAAGGGGACAGCTTAATGAAAAACTGTTTTTT

clone_size: .
j_call: TRBJ2-2
v_call: TRBV7-9
d_call: .
cdr3_aa: CASTTSGPTGELFF
cdr3_nt: TGTGCCAGCACCACAAGCGGGCCGACCGGGGAGCTGTTTTTT

clone_size: .
j_call: TRBJ2-3
v_call: TRBV5-1
d_call: .
cdr3_aa: CASSSIPWEFSTDTQYF
cdr3_nt: TGCGCCAGCAGTTCGATCCCCTGGGAATTTAGCACAGATACGCAGTATTTT

clone_size: .
j_call: TRBJ1-3
v_call: TRBV27
d_call: TRBD1
cdr3_aa: CALIQGAHSGNTIYF
cdr3_nt: TGTGCCCTTATACAGGGGGCCCACTCTGGAAACACCATATATTTT

clone_size: few
j_call: TRBJ2-2
v_call: TRBV29-1
d_call: .
cdr3_aa: CSVGFVNTGELFF
cdr3_nt: TGCAGCGTTGGGTTTGTGAACACCGGGGAGCTGTTTTTT

clone_size: .
j_call: TRBJ2-7
v_call: TRBV6-5
d_call: .
cdr3_aa: CASSFSAGPAYEQYF
cdr3_nt: TGTGCCAGCAGTTTTTCGGCGGGGCCTGCCTACGAGCAGTACTTC

clone_size: .
j_call: TRBJ1-5
v_call: TRBV7-9
d_call: TRBD1
cdr3_aa: CASSLVGTGGNQPQHF
cdr3_nt: TGTGCCAGCAGCTTAGTAGGGACAGGGGGCAATCAGCCCCAGCATTTT

clone_size: .
j_call: TRBJ2-7
v_call: TRBV11-2
d_call: .
cdr3_aa: CASSGSGHRFYEQYF
cdr3_nt: TGTGCCAGTTCGGGGTCCGGACACAGATTCTACGAGCAGTACTTC

clone_size: .
j_call: TRBJ2-5
v_call: TRBV14
d_call: .
cdr3_aa: CASSQDGQGTETQYF
cdr3_nt: TGTGCCAGCAGCCAAGATGGCCAGGGGACGGAGACCCAGTACTTC

clone_size: .
j_call: TRBJ2-1
v_call: TRBV28
d_call: TRBD1
cdr3_aa: CASRLPPGTGLDNEQFF
cdr3_nt: TGTGCCAGCAGACTACCACCCGGGACAGGGCTCGACAATGAGCAGTTCTTC

clone_size: .
j_call: TRBJ2-7
v_call: TRBV18
d_call: TRBD2
cdr3_aa: CASSPGLAGVGLYEQYF
cdr3_nt: TGTGCCAGCTCACCTGGGCTAGCGGGAGTCGGACTCTACGAGCAGTACTTC

clone_size: .
j_call: TRBJ2-5
v_call: TRBV13
d_call: .
cdr3_aa: CASSLDQEQETQYF
cdr3_nt: TGTGCCAGCAGCTTAGATCAGGAGCAAGAGACCCAGTACTTC

clone_size: .
j_call: TRBJ1-2
v_call: TRBV27
d_call: TRBD1
cdr3_aa: CASSRPVTGGSNYGYTF
cdr3_nt: TGTGCCAGCAGCCGACCCGTGACAGGGGGTTCTAACTATGGCTACACCTTC

clone_size: .
j_call: TRBJ2-1
v_call: TRBV10-3
d_call: .
cdr3_aa: CAISELGLGEQFF
cdr3_nt: TGTGCCATCAGTGAGTTGGGACTCGGTGAGCAGTTCTTC

clone_size: .
j_call: TRBJ2-1
v_call: TRBV6-1
d_call: TRBD1
cdr3_aa: CASSADRGLYNEQFF
cdr3_nt: TGTGCCAGCAGTGCAGACAGGGGGCTCTACAATGAGCAGTTCTTC

clone_size: .
j_call: TRBJ2-1
v_call: TRBV2
d_call: TRBD1
cdr3_aa: CASRPGQGATEQFF
cdr3_nt: TGTGCCAGCAGACCGGGACAGGGGGCAACTGAGCAGTTCTTC